This TCR beta chain appears in the sequencing data of a study of T cell repertoires in cytomegalovirus infection. Study-wide background: CMV infection plus the matching HLA type was flagged by public TCR beta signatures.

Study-level findings and limits: Clonotype analysis showed dominance of the ex vivo response by HLA-C-restricted CMV-specific TCR beta clonotypes. Carriers of CMV and the relevant HLA type were discriminated by public TCR beta frequency.

TCRdb analysed the reads with MiXCR anew, one entry per CDR3 protein. Of nearly 70,000 distinct CDR3 sequences listed, approximately 22% were seen once; the top ten hold 60% to 85%. This clonotype was detected ten times or more. Its antigen is undetermined. Trimming took 1 base from V and 3 from J, leaving 7 bases between them. Germline V gene sequence: CDR1 SGHTA, CDR2 FQGNSA. This CDR3 has 13 residues. The chain joins TRBV7-2 to TRBJ2-7; D is ambiguous. Material: PBMCs, sequenced either directly or after in vitro stimulation (not recorded which). The receptor was derived from a human donor in good health (CMV status not recorded). Some clones in this sample may be carry-over from other donors' samples. The CDR3, as DNA: TGTGCCAGCAGCTTAGGGGTCATCTACGAGCAGTACTTC. It encodes CASSLGVIYEQYF. Looking up the rest from reference TRBV7-2 and TRBJ2-7 gives the full variable domain: GAGVSQSPSNKVTEKGKDVELRCDPISGHTALYWYRQSLGQGLEFLIYFQGNSAPDKSGLPSDRFSAERTGGSVSTLTIQRTQQEDSAVYLCASSLGVIYEQYFGPGTRLTVT.